Listed below are T cell receptor beta chains from one sample, sequenced in a study of response to subunit inactivated influenza vaccine. TCRdb reanalysed the RT-PCR reads using MiXCR and keeps one entry per CDR3 protein. The sample lists 700,000 to 800,000 distinct CDR3 sequences, less than 20% occurring once. Sequenced material: PBMCs from blood, taken approximately 5 days after vaccination. All receptors come from a middle-aged man who received an inactivated influenza vaccine. The CDR3 runs from the conserved cysteine through the conserved F or W. The order of the fields is V gene, clone size, J gene, D gene, CDR3 protein, CDR3 DNA. D genes are given only for firm matches. Where a row states a size, it is once, few, many or the class of an expanded clone; other rows omit it.

>TRBV9|NA|TRBJ1-1|NA
CASSVGVGRETEAFF
TGTGCCAGCAGCGTAGGGGTAGGGCGGGAAACTGAAGCTTTCTTT
>TRBV6-1|NA|TRBJ1-5|NA
CASSEAVIGNQPQHF
TGTGCCAGCAGTGAAGCGGTAATTGGCAATCAGCCCCAGCATTTT
>TRBV11-2|NA|TRBJ2-3|NA
CASSLDRAGTDTQYF
TGTGCCAGCAGCTTAGACAGGGCCGGCACAGATACGCAGTATTTT
>TRBV11-1|NA|TRBJ2-1|NA
CASSLRRGAEDEQFF
TGTGCCAGCAGCTTAAGAAGGGGGGCAGAGGATGAGCAGTTCTTC
>TRBV6-5|NA|TRBJ1-1|TRBD1
CASRTGATEAFF
TGTGCCAGCAGGACAGGGGCCACTGAAGCTTTCTTT
>TRBV5-1|few|TRBJ1-1|NA
CASSGATVGREAFF
TGCGCCAGCAGCGGGGCAACGGTTGGAAGGGAAGCTTTCTTT
>TRBV5-1|NA|TRBJ2-1|TRBD2
CASSSRLAGGYNEQFF
TGCGCCAGCAGCTCGAGACTAGCGGGGGGCTACAATGAGCAGTTCTTC
>TRBV27|NA|TRBJ2-3|NA
CASSPGRYRTDTQYF
TGTGCCAGCAGTCCGGGGAGGTATCGGACAGATACGCAGTATTTT
>TRBV18|NA|TRBJ2-1|TRBD2
CASSPSRGDEQFF
TGTGCCAGCTCACCAAGTCGGGGGGATGAGCAGTTCTTC
>TRBV7-9|many|TRBJ2-1|NA
CASSESSYNEQFF
TGTGCCAGCAGCGAGAGCTCCTACAATGAGCAGTTCTTC
>TRBV5-1|NA|TRBJ1-2|NA
CASSLEQGGDYGYTF
TGCGCCAGCAGCTTGGAACAGGGAGGAGATTATGGCTACACCTTC
>TRBV7-9|many|TRBJ2-2|NA
CASSENTGELFF
TGTGCCAGCAGCGAAAACACCGGGGAGCTGTTTTTT
>TRBV11-2|NA|TRBJ1-2|NA
CASSKGTVGYTF
TGTGCCAGCAGCAAGGGTACGGTCGGCTACACCTTC
>TRBV6-1|NA|TRBJ2-1|NA
CASSEQGGSYNEQFF
TGTGCCAGCAGTGAACAGGGAGGTTCCTACAATGAGCAGTTCTTC
>TRBV12-3/TRBV12-4|many|TRBJ2-1|TRBD2
CASSSPPWLAGVNEQFF
TGTGCCAGCAGTTCTCCTCCTTGGCTAGCGGGGGTCAATGAGCAGTTCTTC
>TRBV7-9|NA|TRBJ2-7|TRBD2
CASSSPGGWEQYF
TGTGCCAGCAGCTCCCCGGGAGGATGGGAGCAGTACTTC
>TRBV6-5|few|TRBJ2-1|TRBD2
CASSYSRLAGGRYNEQFF
TGTGCCAGCAGTTACTCTCGACTAGCGGGGGGGCGGTACAATGAGCAGTTCTTC
>TRBV11-2|few|TRBJ1-5|NA
CASIYTGSPDSNQPQHF
TGTGCCAGCATATATACAGGGAGTCCGGACAGCAATCAGCCCCAGCATTTT
>TRBV24-1|few|TRBJ2-5|NA
CATSDSLQDTGQETQYF
TGTGCCACCAGTGATTCGTTACAGGATACCGGACAAGAGACCCAGTACTTC
>TRBV2|NA|TRBJ2-1|NA
CASSVRSAYNEQFF
TGTGCCAGCAGTGTTCGTAGCGCCTACAATGAGCAGTTCTTC
>TRBV7-9|NA|TRBJ2-1|TRBD1
CASSGQGAGEQFF
TGTGCCAGCAGCGGCCAGGGGGCAGGGGAGCAGTTCTTC
>TRBV10-3|few|TRBJ2-7|NA
CAIRDNRPPDYEQYF
TGTGCCATCAGAGACAACAGGCCCCCAGATTACGAGCAGTACTTC
>TRBV4-3|NA|TRBJ2-7|TRBD2
CASSQGLARDPGGQYF
TGCGCCAGCAGCCAAGGACTAGCGAGAGACCCCGGTGGGCAGTACTTC
>TRBV20-1|few|TRBJ1-5|TRBD1
CSASAWTGVIQPQHF
TGCAGTGCTAGCGCCTGGACAGGGGTAATTCAGCCCCAGCATTTT
>TRBV30|NA|TRBJ2-1|TRBD2
CAWSDGGEQFF
TGTGCCTGGAGTGACGGGGGGGAGCAGTTCTTC
>TRBV7-2|once|TRBJ2-3|NA
CASSLSPWWQGSDTQYF
TGTGCCAGCAGCTTATCCCCCTGGTGGCAGGGCTCAGATACGCAGTATTTT
>TRBV5-4|NA|TRBJ2-5|NA
CATTGDRAGETQYF
TGTGCCACCACGGGGGATAGGGCTGGAGAGACCCAGTACTTC
>TRBV9|NA|TRBJ2-3|TRBD2
CASSVDGRADTQYF
TGTGCCAGCAGCGTAGACGGGAGGGCGGATACGCAGTATTTT
>TRBV6-2/TRBV6-3|NA|TRBJ2-7|NA
CASSYSKQLGTGYHEQYF
TGTGCCAGCAGTTACTCGAAGCAGTTGGGAACAGGGTACCACGAGCAGTACTTC
>TRBV2|few|TRBJ1-1|TRBD1
CASSGAGGGNTEAFF
TGTGCCAGCAGTGGTGCAGGGGGTGGGAACACTGAAGCTTTCTTT
>TRBV4-1|NA|TRBJ2-2|TRBD1
CASSHLERQGTTGELFF
TGCGCCAGCAGCCACCTCGAGAGACAGGGGACCACCGGGGAGCTGTTTTTT
>TRBV20-1|many|TRBJ2-3|TRBD2
CSARLAGEGDTQYF
TGCAGTGCTCGACTAGCGGGAGAGGGGGATACGCAGTATTTT
>TRBV12-3/TRBV12-4|few|TRBJ2-1|NA
CASSATPEQFF
TGTGCCAGCAGTGCCACCCCCGAGCAGTTCTTC
>TRBV10-3|many|TRBJ2-5|NA
CAIANSQQETQYF
TGTGCCATCGCGAACAGCCAGCAAGAGACCCAGTACTTC
>TRBV18|NA|TRBJ2-3|TRBD1
CASSRGQGYTDTQYF
TGTGCCAGCTCACGAGGACAGGGCTACACAGATACGCAGTATTTT
>TRBV6-5|NA|TRBJ2-5|NA
CASRNSGRETQYF
TGTGCCAGCAGGAACTCGGGGCGGGAGACCCAGTACTTC
>TRBV10-3|few|TRBJ2-5|NA
CAISESTSGPGTQYF
TGTGCCATCAGTGAGTCAACTAGTGGGCCGGGGACCCAGTACTTC
>TRBV4-3|NA|TRBJ2-1|TRBD2
CASSQGLAGKYEQFF
TGCGCCAGCAGCCAGGGACTAGCGGGAAAGTATGAGCAGTTCTTC
>TRBV29-1|many|TRBJ2-5|NA
CSAGERGYYGETQYF
TGCAGCGCGGGCGAAAGGGGGTATTACGGAGAGACCCAGTACTTC
>TRBV25-1|NA|TRBJ2-4|TRBD1
CASSGTGGWGKNIQYF
TGTGCCAGCAGTGGGACAGGGGGCTGGGGCAAAAACATTCAGTACTTC
>TRBV6-1|NA|TRBJ2-3|NA
CASSHGQSTDTQYF
TGTGCCAGCAGCCATGGACAGAGCACAGATACGCAGTATTTT
>TRBV5-1|NA|TRBJ2-5|TRBD2
CASSLDSGAQETQYF
TGCGCCAGCAGCTTGGATAGCGGGGCCCAAGAGACCCAGTACTTC
>TRBV7-9|NA|TRBJ2-5|TRBD1
CASSWDSVQETQYF
TGTGCCAGCAGTTGGGACAGCGTACAAGAGACCCAGTACTTC
>TRBV3-1|NA|TRBJ1-5|NA
CASSQDGQSNQPQHF
TGTGCCAGCAGCCAAGACGGACAGTCGAATCAGCCCCAGCATTTT
>TRBV12-3/TRBV12-4|NA|TRBJ1-1|NA
CASRKMGTEAFF
TGTGCCAGCAGAAAGATGGGCACTGAAGCTTTCTTT
>TRBV5-5|few|TRBJ2-2|NA
CASSSLVGTGELFF
TGTGCCAGCAGCTCCCTTGTGGGGACCGGGGAGCTGTTTTTT
>TRBV5-1|NA|TRBJ2-5|NA
CASSLESLTQYF
TGCGCCAGCAGCTTGGAGAGCCTAACCCAGTACTTC
>TRBV6-1|NA|TRBJ1-1|NA
CASRDFGVNTEAFF
TGTGCCAGCAGGGATTTCGGCGTGAACACTGAAGCTTTCTTT
>TRBV5-8|NA|TRBJ1-1|TRBD1
CASSLGGRMDTEAFF
TGTGCCAGCAGCCTAGGGGGCAGGATGGACACTGAAGCTTTCTTT
>TRBV5-1|few|TRBJ2-5|TRBD2
CASSHSGEQETQYF
TGCGCCAGCAGTCATAGCGGGGAGCAAGAGACCCAGTACTTC
>TRBV15|few|TRBJ1-4|NA
CATSRGAGGEKLFF
TGTGCCACCAGCAGAGGTGCGGGAGGGGAAAAACTGTTTTTT
>TRBV20-1|NA|TRBJ2-7|NA
CSARDWGSSDEQYF
TGCAGTGCTAGAGATTGGGGCTCCTCTGACGAGCAGTACTTC
>TRBV14|few|TRBJ2-1|TRBD2
CASSQLAGYNEQFF
TGTGCCAGCAGCCAACTAGCGGGGTACAATGAGCAGTTCTTC
>TRBV20-1|NA|TRBJ1-6|NA
CSVRGSPLHF
TGCAGTGTTCGGGGTTCACCCCTCCACTTT
>TRBV28|few|TRBJ2-5|NA
CASSHTKLRRAQYF
TGTGCCAGCAGCCATACTAAGCTTAGGAGAGCCCAGTACTTC
>TRBV29-1|NA|TRBJ2-5|NA
CSVGRKETQYF
TGCAGCGTTGGGCGGAAAGAGACCCAGTACTTC
>TRBV15|many|TRBJ2-2|TRBD2
CATSRDQTSANTGELFF
TGTGCCACCAGCAGAGATCAGACTAGCGCGAACACCGGGGAGCTGTTTTTT
>TRBV4-2|NA|TRBJ2-1|NA
CASSPVGGANEQFF
TGTGCCAGCAGCCCGGTTGGCGGGGCGAATGAGCAGTTCTTC
>TRBV11-2|NA|TRBJ2-3|TRBD2
CASSLLRSGGGGAGTQYF
TGTGCCAGCAGCTTACTTAGGTCTGGGGGCGGGGGGGCCGGTACGCAGTATTTT
>TRBV29-1|few|TRBJ2-3|TRBD2
CSARTGGGSDTQYF
TGCAGCGCCCGAACGGGAGGCGGCTCAGATACGCAGTATTTT